Shown below are 23 T cell receptor beta chains from a single sample sequenced in a study of breast tumors, draining lymph nodes, adjacent tissues. One entry per CDR3 protein results from TCRdb running MiXCR on the multiplex PCR reads. The repertoire holds about 63,000 distinct CDR3 sequences, around 52% seen once, with roughly a fifth in the top ten. Sequenced sample: breast tumor tissue. The source of these receptors is a female donor with breast cancer. Some clones in this sample may be carry-over from other donors' samples.

Ten or more counts support this clonotype. This chain uses TRBV19 with TRBJ1-3; no definite D call. Germline V gene sequence: CDR1 LNHDA, CDR2 SQIVND (reference sequence). Trimming took off 1 base at V and 4 bases at J, with 8 bases between the two ends. The CDR3 loop spans 14 amino acids. CDR3 in DNA: TGTGCCAGTAGTATAGTGGGCAGAGGAAACACCATATATTTT. Residues: CASSIVGRGNTIYF.

The table lists this clonotype with many counts. The rearrangement uses TRBV6-5 and TRBJ1-3; possible D gene TRBD1, 6 bases. This CDR3 is built from 16 residues. Germline values: CDR1 MNHEY, CDR2 SVGAGI. The ends were cut back, 7 bases at V and 1 base at J, with 17 bases in the middle. CDR3 in DNA: TGTGCCAGCAAACGGGGGCAAAGCTTGTCTGGAAACACCATATATTTT. Protein product: CASKRGQSLSGNTIYF.

This clonotype was seen only a few times. The chain links TRBV7-7 to TRBJ2-2, with D possibly being TRBD1 (5 bases). This CDR3 has 14 residues. Germline loops: CDR1 SSHAT, CDR2 FNYEAQ (reference sequence). In DNA form, the CDR3 reads TGTGCTAGCTCTGCAGGGTCGAACACCGGGGAGCTGTTTTTT. Its protein is CASSAGSNTGELFF.

The CDR3 loop is CSVVPSGGQETQYF. The CDR3 DNA reads as TGCAGCGTTGTCCCATCCGGGGGCCAAGAGACCCAGTACTTC. The chain links TRBV29-1 to TRBJ2-5, with a tentative D call TRBD2 (6 bases). Trimming cost V 4 bases and J 1 base, with 13 bases left between them. The germline CDR1 and CDR2 sequences are SQVTM and ANQGSEA. This CDR3 has 14 amino acids.

The sample holds many counts of this clonotype. The V gene is TRBV4-1, the J gene TRBJ2-7; 14 bases are shared with TRBD2. CDR1 MGHRA and CDR2 YSYEKL come from the germline V gene. There are 17 residues in the CDR3. The ends lost 1 base at V and 4 bases at J; junction bases unmatched: 6. In nucleotides, the CDR3 is TGCGCCAGCAGCCAAGCCCCTGGGACTAGCGGGGGTTACGAGCAGTACTTC. Amino acid sequence: CASSQAPGTSGGYEQYF.

This chain uses TRBV2 with TRBJ2-1; unclear D gene. The germline V gene encodes CDR1 SNHLY and CDR2 FYNNEI. This CDR3 region has 14 residues. The V end lost 4 bases, the J end lost 3 bases, and 10 bases lay between the germline ends. The CDR3 nucleotides read TGTGCCAGCAGTGTTAAAGACGGCTACAATGAGCAGTTCTTC. Translated, it gives CASSVKDGYNEQFF.

There are many counts of this clonotype. This chain links TRBV5-5 with TRBJ1-4, with 8 bases identical to TRBD1. The germline V gene has CDR1 SGHKS and CDR2 YYEKEE (reference sequence). J gave up 5 bases and V 4 bases, and 10 bases lay outside the gene matches. The CDR3 covers 16 residues. The CDR3, as DNA: TGTGCCAGCAGCATGGACAGGGTGGGGGGAAATGAAAAACTGTTTTTT. Its translation is CASSMDRVGGNEKLFF. The variable domain in full, with the rest retrieved from reference TRBV5-5 and TRBJ1-4, is DAGVTQSPTHLIKTRGQQVTLRCSPISGHKSVSWYQQVLGQGPQFIFQYYEKEERGRGNFPDRFSARQFPNYSSELNVNALLLGDSALYLCASSMDRVGGNEKLFFGSGTQLSVL.

A single count supports this clonotype. The conserved final phenylalanine or tryptophan is absent from the CDR3, which likely points to a read error. The rearrangement links TRBV19 to TRBJ2-3; unclear D gene. The closer fit of TRBJ1-5 to the DNA end suggests the J call may be wrong. CDR1 LNHDA and CDR2 SQIVND come from the germline V gene (reference sequence). CDR3 length equals 13 residues. The CDR3, as DNA: TGTGCCAGTAGTATAGCCCGCTCAGATGCGCAGCATCTT. This sequence encodes CASSIARSDAQHL.

The CDR3 protein is CSARDMGFGTTGELFF. For the CDR3, the DNA is TGCAGTGCTAGAGATATGGGATTTGGAACCACCGGGGAGCTGTTTTTT. The chain links TRBV20-1 to TRBJ2-2; no clear D. The V gene's germline CDR1 is DFQATT and CDR2 SNEGSKA (reference sequence). The ends were cut back, 0 bases at V and 4 bases at J, with 15 bases in the middle. This CDR3 contains 16 residues.

This chain uses TRBV9 with TRBJ2-2, with 7 bases fitting TRBD2. From germline, CDR1 is SGDLS and CDR2 YYNGEE. V was clipped by 3 bases and J by 4 bases; unmatched bases: 6. The CDR3 length is 15 residues. The CDR3 region is CASSEGLVGTGELFF. DNA of the CDR3: TGTGCCAGCAGCGAAGGACTAGTAGGCACCGGGGAGCTGTTTTTT.

This clonotype appeared many times. This chain joins TRBV7-2 and TRBJ2-1; TRBD2 agrees at 15 bases. Germline V gene data show CDR1 as SGHTA and CDR2 as FQGNSA. This CDR3 is 19 amino acids long. With V trimmed by 5 bases and J by 1 base, 9 bases remained unmatched. The CDR3 sequence: CASSMPGTSGGLSYNEQFF. CDR3 DNA sequence: TGTGCCAGCAGCATGCCCGGGACTAGCGGGGGGTTATCCTACAATGAGCAGTTCTTC.

The chain has TRBV18 and TRBJ1-3; D is undetermined. Trimming removed 3 bases at V and 0 bases at J, with 6 bases between. Germline V gene data show CDR1 as KGHSH and CDR2 as LQKENI. The CDR3 contains 14 residues. DNA for the CDR3: TGTGCCAGCTCACCCCAGGACTCTGGAAACACCATATATTTT. Protein: CASSPQDSGNTIYF.

V gene TRBV9 combines with J gene TRBJ2-1, with a possible D match to TRBD1 (6 bases). This CDR3 has 13 residues. V was shortened by 0 bases and J by 10 bases, with 11 bases between the two germline ends. Germline CDR1 SGDLS, CDR2 YYNGEE. The CDR3 here is CASSVDPGEEQFF. Here the CDR3 DNA reads TGTGCCAGCAGCGTAGACCCAGGGGAAGAGCAGTTCTTC.

This clonotype has a handful of counts. The chain uses TRBV15 and TRBJ1-6; maybe TRBD1 (5 bases). Germline CDR1 and CDR2: LNHNV and YYDKDF (reference sequence). V lost 3 bases, J lost 8 bases, and 8 bases lay in between. CDR3 length equals 13 residues. CDR3 sequence reads: CATSRGGDSPLHF. Written as DNA, the CDR3 is TGTGCCACCAGCAGGGGAGGGGATTCACCCCTCCACTTT.

This clonotype showed up many times. The J gene is TRBJ2-3, the V gene TRBV20-1; D might be TRBD2 (7 bases). This CDR3 comprises 12 residues. The germline gives CDR1 DFQATT, CDR2 SNEGSKA (reference sequence). With 6 bases removed from V and 5 bases from J, the gap between germline ends came to 12 bases. CDR3 protein: CSAPGGGDTQYF. The CDR3 DNA reads TGCAGTGCCCCGGGGGGCGGAGATACGCAGTATTTT.

Note on this clonotype: Given a much more abundant clone one base away, this may be a read error. The chain couples TRBV11-2 to TRBJ1-5; D unresolved. The CDR3 has 15 residues. Trimming pared 4 bases from V and 3 bases from J, leaving 13 bases between. CDR1 and CDR2 from the germline V gene are SGHAT and FQNNGV. The CDR3 loop reads CASSSGLYTNQPQHF. CDR3 nucleotides: TGTGCCAGCAGCTCTGGACTATATACCAATCAGCCCCAGCATTTT.

This rearrangement joins TRBV10-2 to TRBJ1-2; TRBD1 matches 8 bases. The V gene's germline CDR1 is WSHSY and CDR2 SAAADI. The CDR3 is made up of 15 amino acids. Trimming removed 6 bases from V and 0 bases from J; junction bases left unmatched: 6. CDR3 amino acids: CASRPQGGSNYGYTF. The CDR3 bases are TGCGCCAGCAGACCACAGGGGGGATCTAACTATGGCTACACCTTC.

This clonotype has a count of ten or more. In nucleotides, the CDR3 is TGTGCCAGCAGTGAAGGCCCCCGGGTACGCTACGAGCAGTACTTC. Protein product: CASSEGPRVRYEQYF. The chain employs TRBV6-1 and TRBJ2-7; D remains ambiguous. The V end was cut by 1 base, the J end by 3 bases, with 13 bases between. Germline V gene data show CDR1 as MNHNS and CDR2 as SASEGT. This CDR3 has 15 amino acids.

With respect to this clonotype: This may be a read error: a much more frequent sequence differs by one nucleotide. The chain links TRBV14 to TRBJ1-1, with TRBD1 as a possible D gene (5 bases). Germline V gene data show CDR1 as SGHDN and CDR2 as FVKESK. The germline V and J ends were trimmed by 3 bases and 4 bases, with 9 bases remaining between them. The CDR3 has 13 amino acids. The CDR3 sequence is CASSQGEGTEAFF. The CDR3 region has the DNA TGTGCCAGCAGCCAGGGGGAGGGCACTGAAGCTTTCTTT.

There are many counts of this clonotype. The V and J genes are TRBV3-1 and TRBJ2-7, with 8 bases matching TRBD1. The CDR3 loop spans 16 amino acids. V shed 4 bases and J 3 bases; nucleotides not matched to a gene: 11. The germline V gene has CDR1 LGHDT and CDR2 YNNKEL (reference sequence). The CDR3 sequence: CASSLSFWTGSYEQYF. The CDR3 DNA follows: TGTGCCAGCAGCCTCTCCTTCTGGACAGGGAGCTACGAGCAGTACTTC.

The J gene is TRBJ2-7, the V gene TRBV5-1; D gene ambiguous. Trimming left V 2 bases short and J 5 bases short, with 8 bases between. The CDR3 loop spans 12 amino acids. Germline V gene data show CDR1 as SGHRS and CDR2 as YFSETQ. Here the CDR3 DNA reads TGCGCCAGCAGCTTCGCCGGCGACGAGCAGTACTTC. This encodes CASSFAGDEQYF.

This clonotype was recorded only once. The genes are TRBV2 and TRBJ1-2; D perhaps matches TRBD1 (5 bases). The germline V gene has CDR1 SNHLY and CDR2 FYNNEI. V was trimmed by 7 bases and J by 6 bases, leaving 15 bases between them. The CDR3 is 13 amino acids. The CDR3 DNA follows: TGTGCCAGCAAACTTCAGGGTGTTGATGGCTACACCTTC. Translated, it gives CASKLQGVDGYTF.

This clonotype was observed a handful of times. The germline gene is not matched at one end of the junction; a read error may be the cause. The chain links TRBV20-1 to TRBJ2-7, with 13 bases lining up with TRBD2. Looked up from germline, CDR1 is DFQATT and CDR2 is SNEGSKA (reference sequence). There are 10 residues in the CDR3. CDR3 coding DNA: TGCAGTGCTCGACGGGGACTAGCGGGATGG. Protein product: CSARRGLAGW.